Following are 20 T cell receptor beta chains from one sample sequenced in a study of CD8 T cell repertoires and HIV-1 epitope variants. These receptors have no identified antigens. The assay was immunoSEQ multiplex PCR, and TCRdb's table has in-frame clones only and misses some. The sample consists of about 2,400 clones, roughly 69% of them appearing once. Sequenced material: cultured CD8+ T cells derived from PBMCs. The receptors shown here come from a male donor with HIV.

The chain has TRBV10-3 and TRBJ2-3; D remains ambiguous. The CDR3 is made up of 17 amino acids. CDR1 ENHRY and CDR2 SYGVKD come from the germline V gene. Deletions cut 0 bases from V and 2 bases from J, with 15 bases between. The CDR3 is CAISESTGLSSTDTQYF. The CDR3 nucleotides read TGTGCCATCAGTGAGTCGACGGGCCTTTCTTCCACAGATACGCAGTATTTT.

The chain carries TRBV9 and TRBJ1-1; TRBD1 aligns across 7 bases. Germline trimming cut 5 bases from V and 5 bases from J; bases unmatched to any gene: 6. The CDR3 spans 13 residues. Looked up from germline, CDR1 is SGDLS and CDR2 is YYNGEE. CDR3 residues: CASSDDRETEAFF. For the CDR3, the DNA is TGTGCCAGCAGTGATGACAGGGAAACTGAAGCTTTCTTT.

V gene TRBV7-3 combines with J gene TRBJ2-1; D perhaps matches TRBD1 (6 bases). The V and J ends lost 3 bases and 7 bases respectively, with 7 bases between them. CDR1 is SGHTA, CDR2 FQGTGA, per germline. The CDR3 length is 12 residues. For the CDR3, the DNA is TGTGCCAGCAGCTTCCAGGGGAATGAGCAGTTCTTC. Translated: CASSFQGNEQFF.

The chain joins TRBV19 to TRBJ1-1; D is unclear. This CDR3 has 13 residues. V was cut by 3 bases and J by 1 base, with 6 bases left in between. Germline CDR1 is LNHDA and CDR2 is SQIVND (reference sequence). The CDR3 DNA follows: TGTGCCAGTAGTATGGCTGCGAACACTGAAGCTTTCTTT. Translated, it gives CASSMAANTEAFF.

The chain has TRBV18 and TRBJ1-4, with D unresolved. The CDR3 sequence is 16 residues long. CDR1 and CDR2 (germline): KGHSH, LQKENI. Trimming shortened V by 3 bases and J by 2 bases, and 13 bases separated the two germline ends. In nucleotides, the CDR3 is TGTGCCAGCTCACCTTATTCGCCGGGCACTAATGAAAAACTGTTTTTT. Amino acid sequence: CASSPYSPGTNEKLFF. Filled out from reference TRBV18 and TRBJ1-4, the complete variable domain reads NAGVMQNPRHLVRRRGQEARLRCSPMKGHSHVYWYRQLPEEGLKFMVYLQKENIIDESGMPKERFSAEFPKEGPSILRIQQVVRGDSAAYFCASSPYSPGTNEKLFFGSGTQLSVL.

The chain uses TRBV13 and TRBJ2-3; 7 nucleotides align to TRBD2. In germline, CDR1 is PRHDT, CDR2 FYEKMQ (reference sequence). The CDR3 runs 15 residues. With V trimmed by 6 bases and J by 4 bases, 10 bases remained unmatched. The CDR3 DNA follows: TGTGCCAGCAGGCCCCGGGGAGCGGGATCAGATACGCAGTATTTT. It yields the protein CASRPRGAGSDTQYF. The variable domain in full, with the rest retrieved from reference TRBV13 and TRBJ2-3, is AAGVIQSPRHLIKEKRETATLKCYPIPRHDTVYWYQQGPGQDPQFLISFYEKMQSDKGSIPDRFSAQQFSDYHSELNMSSLELGDSALYFCASRPRGAGSDTQYFGPGTRLTVL.

The chain carries TRBV7-9 and TRBJ2-7; the match to TRBD1 covers 10 bases. The germline V gene encodes CDR1 SEHNR and CDR2 FQNEAQ (reference sequence). The CDR3 has 15 amino acids. V shed 4 bases and J 6 bases; nucleotides not matched to a gene: 9. The CDR3 sequence: CASSSPGQGFPEQYF. Here the CDR3 DNA reads TGTGCCAGCAGCTCACCGGGACAGGGGTTTCCCGAGCAGTACTTC.

The count of this clone is one. This sequence joins TRBV4-3 and TRBJ1-2, with D maybe TRBD1 (5 bases). V was pared by 4 bases and J by 9 bases, with 21 bases between. This CDR3 has 15 residues. Germline lookup yields CDR1 LGHNA and CDR2 YSLEER. The CDR3, as DNA: TGCGCCAGCAGCCGACTACCGGCCCAGGGACTAAGCTACACCTTC. Translating gives CASSRLPAQGLSYTF.

The chain combines TRBV10-3 with TRBJ2-3; D not certain. The V gene's germline CDR1 is ENHRY and CDR2 SYGVKD. V gave up 2 bases and J gave up 4 bases, with 7 bases separating them. The CDR3 consists of 13 residues. CDR3: CAISERAADTQYF. The DNA of the CDR3 is TGTGCCATCAGTGAGAGGGCCGCAGATACGCAGTATTTT.

This clone was detected a few times. J is TRBJ1-1 and V is TRBV18; no clear D gene. Looked up from germline, CDR1 is KGHSH and CDR2 is LQKENI. Trimming removed 6 bases from V and 1 base from J, with 12 bases in between. This CDR3 spans 14 amino acids. The chain's CDR3 is CASSTARTNTEAFF. The DNA for the CDR3 is TGTGCCAGCTCCACAGCAAGAACGAACACTGAAGCTTTCTTT.

The rearrangement links TRBV9 to TRBJ1-2; no reliable D call. The CDR3 sequence is 15 residues long. V was cut by 3 bases and J by 2 bases, with 14 bases left in between. CDR1 is SGDLS, CDR2 YYNGEE, per germline. The CDR3 region is CASSASSAVNYGYTF. The CDR3 DNA follows: TGTGCCAGCAGCGCCAGCTCGGCAGTCAACTATGGCTACACCTTC.

The V call is TRBV27, the J call TRBJ2-7, with D maybe TRBD2 (7 bases). Germline V gives CDR1 MNHEY, CDR2 SMNVEV (reference sequence). This CDR3 is built from 14 residues. Trimming shortened V by 2 bases and J by 2 bases, and 10 bases separated the two germline ends. This chain's CDR3 is CASSLRGAAYEQYF. The CDR3 coding sequence is TGTGCCAGCAGTTTACGGGGGGCAGCCTACGAGCAGTACTTC.

This clone was recorded a few times. The gene calls are TRBV7-9 and TRBJ1-5; 8 bases map to TRBD1. Germline loops: CDR1 SEHNR, CDR2 FQNEAQ (reference sequence). The CDR3 has 16 residues. With V trimmed by 5 bases and J by 6 bases, 12 bases remained unmatched. The CDR3 reads CASSEEQGEIGQPQHF. The CDR3 DNA reads as TGTGCCAGCAGCGAAGAACAGGGGGAGATCGGTCAGCCCCAGCATTTT.

This clone was found once. V usage is TRBV6-5 and J usage is TRBJ1-1; D perhaps matches TRBD1 (6 bases). There are 15 residues in the CDR3. The germline V and J ends were trimmed by 4 bases and 0 bases, with 12 bases remaining between them. The germline CDR1 and CDR2 sequences are MNHEY and SVGAGI. The CDR3 loop is CASSSQGSLNTEAFF. CDR3 DNA sequence: TGTGCCAGCAGTTCACAGGGAAGCTTGAACACTGAAGCTTTCTTT.

The gene calls are TRBV5-4 and TRBJ1-4; a possible D gene is TRBD1 (6 bases). Looked up from germline, CDR1 is SGHNT and CDR2 is YYREEE (reference sequence). The CDR3 is 17 residues long. V was pared by 0 bases and J by 6 bases, with 18 bases between. Here the CDR3 DNA reads TGTGCCAGCAGCTTGGATGGGGGGCAGGGTCCTGATGAAAAACTGTTTTTT. Its protein is CASSLDGGQGPDEKLFF.

A few counts support this clone. The CDR3 loop is CASSLGYEQYF. CDR3 coding DNA: TGTGCCAGTAGCCTCGGATACGAGCAGTACTTC. V and J are TRBV19 and TRBJ2-7; D ambiguous. CDR3 length: 11 amino acids. Trimming removed 6 bases at V and 4 bases at J, with 7 bases between. The germline V gene encodes CDR1 LNHDA and CDR2 SQIVND (reference sequence).

J is TRBJ2-5 and V is TRBV7-9; 8 nucleotides agree with TRBD2. Per the germline V gene, CDR1 is SEHNR and CDR2 is FQNEAQ (reference sequence). The ends lost 4 bases at V and 5 bases at J; junction bases unmatched: 9. This CDR3 has 15 amino acids. As DNA, the CDR3 is TGTGCCAGCAGCTCCTACCGGGAGGGAGGGGAGACCCAGTACTTC. Its protein product is CASSSYREGGETQYF. The whole variable domain, filled in from reference TRBV7-9 and TRBJ2-5, reads DTGVSQNPRHKITKRGQNVTFRCDPISEHNRLYWYRQTLGQGPEFLTYFQNEAQLEKSRLLSDRFSAERPKGSFSTLEIQRTEQGDSAMYLCASSSYREGGETQYFGPGTRLLVL.

By share, this clone ranks as large. One junction end disagrees with the germline gene, perhaps due to a read error. The chain joins TRBV27 to TRBJ2-7, with D tentatively TRBD1 or TRBD2 (5 bases each). This CDR3 comprises 16 residues. The V gene's germline CDR1 is MNHEY and CDR2 SMNVEV (reference sequence). CDR3 nucleotides: TGTGCCAGCAGTGTATCCTCCGGGACGGTGTCCTACGAGCAGTACTTC. Protein sequence: CASSVSSGTVSYEQYF.

This clone was seen just once. This rearrangement joins TRBV28 to TRBJ2-5; D might be TRBD1 (6 bases). Trimming stripped 6 bases from V and 3 bases from J, with 17 bases between. Germline V gene lookup returns CDR1 MDHEN and CDR2 SYDVKM. The CDR3 contains 15 residues. CDR3 sequence reads: CASSSSKYREETQYF. The CDR3 DNA reads TGTGCCAGCAGCTCATCCAAGTACAGGGAAGAGACCCAGTACTTC.

The V and J genes are TRBV28 and TRBJ1-1, with D maybe TRBD1 (6 bases). The CDR3 length is 13 residues. Trimming took 7 bases from V and 4 from J, leaving 13 bases between them. In germline, CDR1 is MDHEN, CDR2 SYDVKM. In DNA form, the CDR3 reads TGTGCCAGCATCTCCAGGGGATCCACTGAAGCTTTCTTT. Translation: CASISRGSTEAFF. Using reference TRBV28 and TRBJ1-1 for the parts outside the CDR3, the full variable domain is DVKVTQSSRYLVKRTGEKVFLECVQDMDHENMFWYRQDPGLGLRLIYFSYDVKMKEKGDIPEGYSVSREKKERFSLILESASTNQTSMYLCASISRGSTEAFFGQGTRLTVV.